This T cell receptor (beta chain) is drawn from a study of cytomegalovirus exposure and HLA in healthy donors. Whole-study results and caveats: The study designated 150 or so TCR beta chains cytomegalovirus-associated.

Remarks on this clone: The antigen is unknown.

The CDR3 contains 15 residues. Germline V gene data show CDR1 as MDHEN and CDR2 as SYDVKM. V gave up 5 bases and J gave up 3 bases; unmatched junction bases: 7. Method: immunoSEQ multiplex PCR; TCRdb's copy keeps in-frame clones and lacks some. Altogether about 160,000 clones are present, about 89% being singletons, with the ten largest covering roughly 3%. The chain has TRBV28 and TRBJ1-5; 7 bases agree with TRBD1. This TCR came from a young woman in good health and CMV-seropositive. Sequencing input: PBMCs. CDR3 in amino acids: CASSATGEVNQPQHF. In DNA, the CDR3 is TGTGCCAGCAGTGCCACAGGGGAGGTCAATCAGCCCCAGCATTTT.